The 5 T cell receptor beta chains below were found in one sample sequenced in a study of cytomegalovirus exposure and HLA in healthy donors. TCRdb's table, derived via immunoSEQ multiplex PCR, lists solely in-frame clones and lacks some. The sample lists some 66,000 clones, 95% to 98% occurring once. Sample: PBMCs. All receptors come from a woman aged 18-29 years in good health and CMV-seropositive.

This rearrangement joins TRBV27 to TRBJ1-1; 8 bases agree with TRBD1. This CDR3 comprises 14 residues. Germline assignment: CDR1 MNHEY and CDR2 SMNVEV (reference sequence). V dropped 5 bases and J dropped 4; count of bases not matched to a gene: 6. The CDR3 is CASSRRTGFTEAFF. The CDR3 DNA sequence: TGTGCCAGCAGTCGTCGGACAGGGTTCACTGAAGCTTTCTTT.

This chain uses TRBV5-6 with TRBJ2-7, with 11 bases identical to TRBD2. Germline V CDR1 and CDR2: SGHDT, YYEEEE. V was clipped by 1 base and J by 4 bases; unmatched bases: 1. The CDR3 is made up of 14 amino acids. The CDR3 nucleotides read TGTGCCAGCAGCTTGTCTAGCGGGAGGTACGAGCAGTACTTC. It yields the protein CASSLSSGRYEQYF.

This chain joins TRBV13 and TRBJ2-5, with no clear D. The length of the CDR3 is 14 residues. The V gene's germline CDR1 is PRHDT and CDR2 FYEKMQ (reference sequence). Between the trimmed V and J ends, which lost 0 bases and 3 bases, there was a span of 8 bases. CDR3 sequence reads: CASSLGGSKETQYF. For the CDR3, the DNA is TGTGCCAGCAGCTTAGGTGGTAGTAAAGAGACCCAGTACTTC.

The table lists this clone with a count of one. CDR3 region: CASSLRGAWGTDTQYF. CDR3 coding DNA: TGTGCCAGCAGTTTACGGGGGGCTTGGGGCACAGATACGCAGTATTTT. This chain joins TRBV27 and TRBJ2-3; D perhaps matches TRBD2 (7 bases). Germline lookup yields CDR1 MNHEY and CDR2 SMNVEV (reference sequence). V was shortened by 2 bases and J by 1 base, with 13 bases between the two germline ends. The CDR3 extends over 16 amino acids.

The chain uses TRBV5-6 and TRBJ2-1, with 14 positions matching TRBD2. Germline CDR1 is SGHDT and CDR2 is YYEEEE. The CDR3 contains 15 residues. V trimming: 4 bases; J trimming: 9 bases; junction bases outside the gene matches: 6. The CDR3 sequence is CASSPGLAGVSEQFF. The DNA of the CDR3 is TGTGCCAGCAGCCCGGGACTAGCGGGAGTTAGTGAGCAGTTCTTC.